This T cell receptor (beta chain) comes out of a study of blood T cells in healthy people across ages. General study results and limits: Diversity estimated from one million T cells was considered an underestimate.

Each sample yielded at least 7 million isolated PBMCs. For the second PCR, which ran for roughly 6 to 12 cycles, a sample-barcoded 5' primer and a J-beta primer mix were used. Individual samples furnished no less than 3 million CDR3-containing paired-end reads apiece. TCRdb re-called the 5' RACE reads with MiXCR, one entry per CDR3 protein. The table shows roughly 1.5 million distinct CDR3 sequences, with 42% occurring only once. Remarks on this clonotype: Its antigen is currently unknown.

Germline loops: CDR1 ENHRY, CDR2 SYGVKD. V dropped 0 bases and J dropped 6 bases, with 9 bases sitting between them. This CDR3 has 14 residues. The V and J genes are TRBV10-3 and TRBJ2-1; D is ambiguous. The receptor's source is a woman aged 18 to 35 in good health. Sequencing was carried out using blood. For the CDR3, the DNA is TGTGCCATCAGTGAGTCTTATCTCCTCAATGAGCAGTTCTTC. Its translation is CAISESYLLNEQFF.